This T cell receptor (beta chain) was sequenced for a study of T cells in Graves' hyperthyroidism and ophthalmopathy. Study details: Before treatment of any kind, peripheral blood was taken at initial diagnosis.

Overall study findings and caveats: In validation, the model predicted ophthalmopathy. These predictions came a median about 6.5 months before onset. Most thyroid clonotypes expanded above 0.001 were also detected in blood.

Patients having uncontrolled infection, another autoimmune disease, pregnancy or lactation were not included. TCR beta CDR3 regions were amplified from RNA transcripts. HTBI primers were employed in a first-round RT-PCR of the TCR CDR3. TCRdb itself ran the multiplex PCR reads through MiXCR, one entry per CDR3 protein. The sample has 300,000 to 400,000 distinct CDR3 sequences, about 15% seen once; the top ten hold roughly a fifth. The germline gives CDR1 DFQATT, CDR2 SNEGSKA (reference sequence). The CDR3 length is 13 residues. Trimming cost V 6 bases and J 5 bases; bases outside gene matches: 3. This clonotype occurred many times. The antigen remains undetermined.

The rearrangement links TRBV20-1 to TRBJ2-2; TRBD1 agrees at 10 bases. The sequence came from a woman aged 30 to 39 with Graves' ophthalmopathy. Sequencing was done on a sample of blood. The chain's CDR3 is CSAGQGSTGELFF. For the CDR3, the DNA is TGCAGTGCGGGACAGGGGAGTACCGGGGAGCTGTTTTTT.